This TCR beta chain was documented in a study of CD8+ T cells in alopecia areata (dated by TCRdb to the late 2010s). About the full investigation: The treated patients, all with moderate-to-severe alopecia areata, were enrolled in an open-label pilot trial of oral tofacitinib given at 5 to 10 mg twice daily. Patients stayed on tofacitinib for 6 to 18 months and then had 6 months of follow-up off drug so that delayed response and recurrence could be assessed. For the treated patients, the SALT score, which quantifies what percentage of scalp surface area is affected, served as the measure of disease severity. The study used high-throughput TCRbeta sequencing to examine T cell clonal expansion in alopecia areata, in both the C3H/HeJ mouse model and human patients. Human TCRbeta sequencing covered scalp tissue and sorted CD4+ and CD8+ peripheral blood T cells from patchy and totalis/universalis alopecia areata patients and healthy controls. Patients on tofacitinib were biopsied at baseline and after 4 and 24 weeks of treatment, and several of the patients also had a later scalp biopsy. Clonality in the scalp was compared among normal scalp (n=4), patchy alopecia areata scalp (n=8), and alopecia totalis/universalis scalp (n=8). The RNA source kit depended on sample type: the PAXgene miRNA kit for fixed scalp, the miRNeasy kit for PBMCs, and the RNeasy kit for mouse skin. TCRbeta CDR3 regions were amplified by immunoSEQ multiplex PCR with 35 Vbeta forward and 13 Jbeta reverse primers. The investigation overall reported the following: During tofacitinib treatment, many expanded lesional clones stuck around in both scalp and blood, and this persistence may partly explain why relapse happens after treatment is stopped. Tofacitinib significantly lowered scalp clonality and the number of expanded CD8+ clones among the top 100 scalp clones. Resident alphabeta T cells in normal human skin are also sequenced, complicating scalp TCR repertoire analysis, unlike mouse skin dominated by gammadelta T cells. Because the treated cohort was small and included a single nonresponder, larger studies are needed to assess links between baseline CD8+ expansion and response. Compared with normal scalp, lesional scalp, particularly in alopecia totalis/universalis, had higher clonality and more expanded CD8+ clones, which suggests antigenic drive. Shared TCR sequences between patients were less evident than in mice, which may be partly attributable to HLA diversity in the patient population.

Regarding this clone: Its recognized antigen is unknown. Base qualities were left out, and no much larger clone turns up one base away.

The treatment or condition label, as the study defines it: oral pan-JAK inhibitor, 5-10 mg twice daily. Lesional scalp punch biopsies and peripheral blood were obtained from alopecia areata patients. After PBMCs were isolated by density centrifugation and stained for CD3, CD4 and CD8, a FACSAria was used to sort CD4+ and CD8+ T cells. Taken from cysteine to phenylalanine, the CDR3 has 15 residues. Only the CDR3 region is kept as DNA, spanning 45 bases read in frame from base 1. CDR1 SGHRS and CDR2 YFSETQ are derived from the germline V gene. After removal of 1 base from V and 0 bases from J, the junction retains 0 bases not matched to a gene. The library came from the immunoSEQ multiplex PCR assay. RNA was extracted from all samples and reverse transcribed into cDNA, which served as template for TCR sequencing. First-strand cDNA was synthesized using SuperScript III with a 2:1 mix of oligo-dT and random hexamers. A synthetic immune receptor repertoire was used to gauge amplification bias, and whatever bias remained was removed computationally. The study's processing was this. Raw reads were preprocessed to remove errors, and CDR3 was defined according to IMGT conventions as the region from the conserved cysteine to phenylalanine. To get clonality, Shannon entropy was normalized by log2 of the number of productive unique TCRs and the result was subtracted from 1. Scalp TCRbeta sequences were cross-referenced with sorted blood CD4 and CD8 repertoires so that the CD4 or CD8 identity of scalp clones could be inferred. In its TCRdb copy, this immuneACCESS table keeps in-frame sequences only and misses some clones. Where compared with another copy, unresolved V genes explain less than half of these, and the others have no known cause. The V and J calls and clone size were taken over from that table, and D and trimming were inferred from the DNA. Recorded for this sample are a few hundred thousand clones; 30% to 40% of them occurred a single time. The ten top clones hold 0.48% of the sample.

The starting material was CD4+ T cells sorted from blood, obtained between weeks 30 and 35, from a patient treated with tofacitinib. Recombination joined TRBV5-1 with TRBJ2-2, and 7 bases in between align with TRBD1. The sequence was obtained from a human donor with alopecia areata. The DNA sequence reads TGCGCCAGCAGCTTGACAGGGGCGAACACCGGGGAGCTGTTTTTT. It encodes CASSLTGANTGELFF.